This TCR beta chain was identified during a study of cytomegalovirus exposure and HLA in healthy donors. Researchers ran the PCR with 60 Vbeta and 13 Jbeta primers. Repertoires were generated with immunoSEQ multiplex PCR, while TCRdb's copy carries only in-frame clones and drops some. The sample holds about 140,000 clones; 65% to 80% are singletons and the top ten take approximately 10%. Notes on the study in general: In an earlier analysis, productive rearrangement rates for most beta V segments clustered near 87% or 30%.

This clone occurred a few times. No antigen is known for it. V lost 0 bases and J 7 bases, leaving 6 bases between the germline ends. The CDR3 is 12 residues long. Germline CDR1 is MGHRA and CDR2 is YSYEKL. Sequenced material: PBMCs. The sequence came from a woman aged 45-60 years in good health and CMV-seropositive. The rearrangement joins TRBV4-1 to TRBJ1-1; D unclear. The CDR3 nucleotides are TGCGCCAGCAGCCAAGATTTACTTGAAGCTTTCTTT. As protein: CASSQDLLEAFF.